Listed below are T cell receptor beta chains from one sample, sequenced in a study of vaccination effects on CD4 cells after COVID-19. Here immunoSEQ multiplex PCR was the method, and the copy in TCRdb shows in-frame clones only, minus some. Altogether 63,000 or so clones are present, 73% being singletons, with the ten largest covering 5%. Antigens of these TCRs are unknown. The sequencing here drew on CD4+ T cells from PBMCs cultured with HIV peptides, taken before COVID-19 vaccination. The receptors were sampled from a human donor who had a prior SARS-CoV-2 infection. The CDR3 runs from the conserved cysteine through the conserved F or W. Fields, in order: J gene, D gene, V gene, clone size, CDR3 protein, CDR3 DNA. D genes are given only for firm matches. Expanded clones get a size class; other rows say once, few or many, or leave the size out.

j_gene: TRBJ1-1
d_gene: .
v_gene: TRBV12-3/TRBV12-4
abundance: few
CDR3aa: CASSSGSRTFF
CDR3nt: TGTGCCAGCAGTTCGGGGTCGAGGACTTTCTTT

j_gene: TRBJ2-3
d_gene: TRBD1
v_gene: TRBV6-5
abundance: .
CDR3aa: CASSPDRVADTQYF
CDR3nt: TGTGCCAGCAGCCCGGACAGGGTCGCGGATACGCAGTATTTT

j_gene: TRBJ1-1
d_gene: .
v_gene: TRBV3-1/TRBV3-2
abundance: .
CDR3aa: CASSQERRGRAFF
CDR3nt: TGTGCCAGCAGCCAAGAAAGACGTGGGAGAGCTTTCTTT

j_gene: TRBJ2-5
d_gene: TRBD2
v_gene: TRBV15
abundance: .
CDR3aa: CATSPEAGGVRETQYF
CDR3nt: TGTGCCACCAGCCCGGAGGCGGGAGGAGTAAGAGAGACCCAGTACTTC

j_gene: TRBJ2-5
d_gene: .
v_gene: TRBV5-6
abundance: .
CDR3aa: CASSSWQQETQYF
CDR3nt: TGTGCCAGCAGCTCGTGGCAGCAAGAGACCCAGTACTTC

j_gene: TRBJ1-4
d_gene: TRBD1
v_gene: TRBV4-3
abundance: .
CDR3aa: CASSPGRGLAEKLFF
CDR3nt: TGCGCCAGCAGCCCCGGCAGGGGGCTCGCTGAAAAACTGTTTTTT

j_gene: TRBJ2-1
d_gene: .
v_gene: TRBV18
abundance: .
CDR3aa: CASSSAGYNEQFF
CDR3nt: TGTGCCAGCTCATCGGCAGGGTACAATGAGCAGTTCTTC

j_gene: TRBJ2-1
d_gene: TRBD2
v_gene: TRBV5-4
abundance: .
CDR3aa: CASSLTSGHNEQFF
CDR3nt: TGTGCCAGCAGCTTGACTAGCGGTCACAATGAGCAGTTCTTC

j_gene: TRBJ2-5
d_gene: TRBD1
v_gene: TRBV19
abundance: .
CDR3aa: CASSGTGDQETQYF
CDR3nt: TGTGCCAGTAGTGGAACAGGGGATCAAGAGACCCAGTACTTC

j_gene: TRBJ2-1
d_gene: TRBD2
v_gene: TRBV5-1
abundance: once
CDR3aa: CASSRTGGLYNEQFF
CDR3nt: TGCGCCAGCAGCCGGACGGGAGGTCTCTACAATGAGCAGTTCTTC

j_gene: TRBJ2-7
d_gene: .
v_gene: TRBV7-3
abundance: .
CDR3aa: CASSLKPGGTGAYEQYF
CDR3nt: TGTGCCAGCAGCTTAAAGCCCGGCGGGACGGGAGCCTACGAGCAGTACTTC

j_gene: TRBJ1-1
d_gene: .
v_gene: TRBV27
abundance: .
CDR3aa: CAISLGAFF
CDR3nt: TGTGCCATTTCCCTGGGGGCTTTCTTT

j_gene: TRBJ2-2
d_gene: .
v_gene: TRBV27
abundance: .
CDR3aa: CASSFSRFLTGELFF
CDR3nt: TGTGCCAGCAGTTTTTCGCGGTTCCTCACCGGGGAGCTGTTTTTT

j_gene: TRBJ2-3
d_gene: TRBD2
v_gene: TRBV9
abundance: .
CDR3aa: CASSVRPSGSYVLLSDTQYF
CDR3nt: TGTGCCAGCAGCGTACGGCCTAGCGGGAGTTATGTGCTTTTGTCAGATACGCAGTATTTT

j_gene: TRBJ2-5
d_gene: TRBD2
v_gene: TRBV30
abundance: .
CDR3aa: CAWSGGLAEETQYF
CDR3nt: TGTGCCTGGAGTGGGGGACTAGCTGAGGAGACCCAGTACTTC

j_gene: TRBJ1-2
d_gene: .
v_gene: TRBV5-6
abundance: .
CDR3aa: CASSLGLVLYGYTF
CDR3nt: TGTGCCAGCAGCTTGGGCCTGGTCCTATATGGCTACACCTTC

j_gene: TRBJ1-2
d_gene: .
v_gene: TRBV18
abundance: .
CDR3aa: CASSPKRIYGYTF
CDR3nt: TGTGCCAGCTCACCCAAGCGTATCTATGGCTACACCTTC

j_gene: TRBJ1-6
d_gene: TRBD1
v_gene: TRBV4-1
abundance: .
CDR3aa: CASSQGTGVENSPLHF
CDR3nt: TGCGCCAGCAGCCAAGGGACAGGGGTTGAAAATTCACCCCTCCACTTT

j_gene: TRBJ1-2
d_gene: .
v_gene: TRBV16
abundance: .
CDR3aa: CASSQSGKSNYGYTF
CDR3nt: TGTGCCAGCAGCCAATCGGGGAAATCCAACTATGGCTACACCTTC

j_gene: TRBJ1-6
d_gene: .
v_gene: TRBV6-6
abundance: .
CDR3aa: CASSGVVDSPLHF
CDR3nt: TGTGCCAGCAGTGGTGTGGTGGATTCACCCCTCCACTTT

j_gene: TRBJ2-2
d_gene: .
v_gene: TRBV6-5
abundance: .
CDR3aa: CASTVANTGELFF
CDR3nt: TGTGCCAGCACCGTCGCGAACACCGGGGAGCTGTTTTTT

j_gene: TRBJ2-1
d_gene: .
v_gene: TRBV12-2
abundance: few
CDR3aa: CASRLVRGTSGRKGYNEQFF
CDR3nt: TGTGCAAGTCGCTTAGTGCGAGGGACTAGCGGGAGGAAAGGCTACAATGAGCAGTTCTTC

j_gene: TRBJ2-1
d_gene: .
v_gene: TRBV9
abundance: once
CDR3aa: CASSPGGASYNEQFF
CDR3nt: TGTGCCAGCAGCCCTGGAGGGGCCTCCTACAATGAGCAGTTCTTC

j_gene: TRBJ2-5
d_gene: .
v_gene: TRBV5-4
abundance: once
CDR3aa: CASSLKETQYF
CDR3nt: TGTGCCAGCAGCTTAAAAGAGACCCAGTACTTC

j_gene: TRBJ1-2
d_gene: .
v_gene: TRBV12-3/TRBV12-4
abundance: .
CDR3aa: CASSFYQGGYTF
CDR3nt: TGTGCCAGCAGTTTTTACCAGGGTGGCTACACCTTC

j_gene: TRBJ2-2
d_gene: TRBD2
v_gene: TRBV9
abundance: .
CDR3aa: CASSVGGGGLNTGELFF
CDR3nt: TGTGCCAGCAGCGTAGGAGGCGGGGGGCTGAACACCGGGGAGCTGTTTTTT

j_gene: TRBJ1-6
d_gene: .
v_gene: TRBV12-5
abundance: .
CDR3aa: CASGLRVWGDGQGSPLHF
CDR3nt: TGTGCTAGTGGTTTGAGGGTGTGGGGGGACGGCCAGGGTTCACCCCTCCACTTT

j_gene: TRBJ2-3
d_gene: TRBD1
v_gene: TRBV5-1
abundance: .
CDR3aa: CASSLWSTGGADTQYF
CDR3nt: TGCGCCAGCAGCTTGTGGTCGACAGGGGGCGCAGATACGCAGTATTTT

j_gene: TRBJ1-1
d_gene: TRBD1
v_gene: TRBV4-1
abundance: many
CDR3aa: CASSHRQGHTEAFF
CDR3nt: TGCGCCAGCAGCCACCGACAGGGGCACACTGAAGCTTTCTTT

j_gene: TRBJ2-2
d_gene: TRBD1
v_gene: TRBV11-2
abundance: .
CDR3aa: CASSRSTGRTGELFF
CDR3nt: TGTGCCAGCAGCCGGTCGACAGGGCGCACCGGGGAGCTGTTTTTT

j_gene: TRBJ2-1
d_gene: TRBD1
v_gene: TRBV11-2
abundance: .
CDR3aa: CASSRDRAWSNEQFF
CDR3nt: TGTGCCAGCAGCAGAGACAGGGCGTGGAGCAATGAGCAGTTCTTC

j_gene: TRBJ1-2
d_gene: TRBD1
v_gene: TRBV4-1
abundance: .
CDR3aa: CASRPGTGHIYGYTF
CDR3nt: TGCGCCAGCAGACCCGGGACAGGCCACATCTATGGCTACACCTTC

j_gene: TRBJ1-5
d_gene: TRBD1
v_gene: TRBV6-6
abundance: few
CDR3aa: CASSSPYGTGNQPQHF
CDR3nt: TGTGCCAGCAGTTCGCCCTACGGGACAGGGAACCAGCCCCAGCATTTT